Each of the 15 T cell receptor beta chains below was sequenced from the same sample in a study of blood T cell repertoires in COVID-19. Measured with immunoSEQ multiplex PCR; TCRdb has only the in-frame clones, and not every one. The data show some 420,000 clones, with around 91% seen just once and 1.1% held by the top ten. The sequenced material came from PBMCs or T cells enriched from blood (not recorded which). These receptors were taken from a man aged 25-40 years who had recovered from COVID-19.

With respect to this clone: Other DNA sequences within the sample encode an identical CDR3. The chain links TRBV9 to TRBJ2-7, with TRBD1 identical over 7 bases. After removal of 0 bases from V and 4 bases from J, the junction contained 7 bases not matched to a gene. CDR3 length: 15 amino acids. CDR1 and CDR2 from the germline V gene are SGDLS and YYNGEE. The CDR3 is CASSVGAGGPYEQYF. In DNA, the CDR3 is TGTGCCAGCAGCGTAGGGGCAGGGGGTCCATACGAGCAGTACTTC. The complete variable domain, with remaining parts taken from reference TRBV9 and TRBJ2-7, reads DSGVTQTPKHLITATGQRVTLRCSPRSGDLSVYWYQQSLDQGLQFLIQYYNGEERAKGNILERFSAQQFPDLHSELNLSSLELGDSALYFCASSVGAGGPYEQYFGPGTRLTVT.

The CDR3 DNA follows: TGTGCCAGCAGCTGGAACACACCGGGACTAGAGGACGAGCAGTACTTC. It is translated as CASSWNTPGLEDEQYF. V is TRBV7-9 and J is TRBJ2-7, with 8 bases identical to TRBD2. The CDR3 is 16 amino acids. V trimming: 4 bases; J trimming: 5 bases; junction bases outside the gene matches: 13. Germline V gene lookup returns CDR1 SEHNR and CDR2 FQNEAQ (reference sequence).

In this sample, this clone turned up once. The genes are TRBV3-1 (or the pseudogene TRBV3-2) and TRBJ2-1; TRBD2 matches 9 bases. V trimming: 3 bases; J trimming: 7 bases; junction bases outside the gene matches: 13. Germline assignment: CDR1 LGHDT and CDR2 YNNKEL (reference sequence). CDR3 length: 17 amino acids. The CDR3 DNA follows: TGTGCCAGCAGCCATCGACTTGGGGGCGGGAGGGTTAATGAGCAGTTCTTC. Its translation is CASSHRLGGGRVNEQFF.

V gene TRBV28 combines with J gene TRBJ2-5; 7 positions agree with TRBD1. The CDR3 covers 15 residues. The junction had 12 bases not matched to a gene; V was cut back by 8 bases and J by 3 bases. CDR1 is MDHEN and CDR2 is SYDVKM in the germline V gene. The CDR3 bases are TGTGCCAGCTCCAATAGGGGGACAGAAAAAGAGACCCAGTACTTC. Its translation: CASSNRGTEKETQYF.

The chain has TRBV5-4 and TRBJ2-1; 11 bases map to TRBD2. Losses at the gene ends were 2 bases for V and 3 bases for J; bases not matched to a gene: 4. The germline V gene encodes CDR1 SGHNT and CDR2 YYREEE (reference sequence). The CDR3 has 16 residues. CDR3 amino acids: CASSLLGLADYNEQFF. For the CDR3, the DNA is TGTGCCAGCAGCTTATTGGGACTAGCGGACTACAATGAGCAGTTCTTC.

CDR3 DNA: TGTGCCAGCAGCTTCGGGGGAGGGGGAGACTATGGCTACACCTTC. It codes for CASSFGGGGDYGYTF. This rearrangement joins TRBV5-4 to TRBJ1-2, with D tentatively TRBD1 (6 bases). Germline CDR1 reads SGHNT; CDR2 reads YYREEE (reference sequence). The CDR3 is 15 residues long. V lost 2 bases and J 3 bases, leaving 14 bases between the germline ends.

This clone appeared a single time. This rearrangement joins TRBV28 to TRBJ1-3; 7 bases match TRBD1. The CDR3 runs 14 residues. J was trimmed by 6 bases and V by 7 bases; bases with no gene match: 9. Germline V gene lookup returns CDR1 MDHEN and CDR2 SYDVKM. This CDR3 reads CASTMGQPKNTIYF. Written as DNA, the CDR3 is TGTGCCAGCACCATGGGACAGCCAAAAAACACCATATATTTT.

This chain connects TRBV30 to TRBJ2-1; no firm D call. The CDR3 runs 11 residues. Germline V gene lookup returns CDR1 GTSNPN and CDR2 SVGIG (reference sequence). The V end was cut by 4 bases, the J end by 13 bases, with 14 bases between. The CDR3 loop reads CAWTLGKTQFF. As DNA, the CDR3 is TGTGCCTGGACATTGGGCAAAACCCAGTTCTTC.

The genes are TRBV7-2 and TRBJ2-3, with a tentative D call TRBD2 (6 bases). The CDR3 runs 14 residues. Trimming pared 7 bases from V and 1 base from J, leaving 12 bases between. Germline V gives CDR1 SGHTA, CDR2 FQGNSA. The CDR3 nucleotides are TGTGCCAGCATCCGGGACTTCGGCACAGATACGCAGTATTTT. Translating it yields CASIRDFGTDTQYF.

The chain has TRBV3-1 (or the pseudogene TRBV3-2) and TRBJ2-7; TRBD1 aligns across 7 bases. This CDR3 is 14 amino acids long. The V and J ends lost 4 bases and 3 bases, in that order; junction bases with no gene match: 6. Looked up from germline, CDR1 is LGHDT and CDR2 is YNNKEL (reference sequence). CDR3 sequence (DNA): TGTGCCAGCAGCCTCCGGGACAGATACTACGAGCAGTACTTC. It encodes CASSLRDRYYEQYF.

The V call is TRBV27, the J call TRBJ2-1; 7 bases are a match to TRBD1. This CDR3 region has 16 residues. Trimming removed 5 bases from V and 4 bases from J; junction bases left unmatched: 11. Germline loops: CDR1 MNHEY, CDR2 SMNVEV (reference sequence). CDR3 coding DNA: TGTGCCAGCAGTCCGGGACAGCCGGAGCTTTACAATGAGCAGTTCTTC. Protein product: CASSPGQPELYNEQFF.

This clone was recorded only once. The rearrangement joins TRBV11-2 to TRBJ2-7; no clear D gene. The germline V gene encodes CDR1 SGHAT and CDR2 FQNNGV. This CDR3 region has 13 residues. The V gene lost 5 bases and the J gene lost 2 bases, with 10 bases spanning the gap. The CDR3 nucleotides are TGTGCCAGCAGCGTGAGAATTACCTACGAGCAGTACTTC. This codes for CASSVRITYEQYF.

The rearrangement uses TRBV29-1 and TRBJ1-1, with TRBD1 matching 8 bases. V gave up 8 bases and J gave up 6 bases; unmatched junction bases: 5. There are 11 residues in the CDR3. Germline CDR1 SQVTM, CDR2 ANQGSEA. The CDR3 reads CSYDRGPEAFF. The CDR3, as DNA: TGCAGCTACGACAGGGGCCCTGAAGCTTTCTTT.

The genes are TRBV24-1 and TRBJ2-1; TRBD2 matches at 11 bases. The germline CDR1 and CDR2 sequences are KGHDR and SFDVKD. This CDR3 contains 15 residues. The V and J ends lost 5 bases and 8 bases, in that order; junction bases with no gene match: 7. CDR3 in DNA: TGTGCCACCAGTGGACTAGCGGGGAAGAGTTATGAGCAGTTCTTC. This codes for CATSGLAGKSYEQFF.

The chain recombines TRBV6-1 with TRBJ2-7, with D possibly matching TRBD1 (5 bases). The V and J ends lost 0 bases and 5 bases respectively, with 8 bases between them. Germline V gives CDR1 MNHNS, CDR2 SASEGT. This CDR3 has 13 residues. CDR3 sequence reads: CASSEAGANEQYF. DNA for the CDR3: TGTGCCAGCAGTGAAGCTGGGGCGAACGAGCAGTACTTC.